The subject of this entry is one TCR beta chain. Sequence at one end of the junction differs from germline and may be a read error. This CDR3 contains 14 residues. The germline V gene has CDR1 KGHSH and CDR2 LQKENI. The authors' processing: How many nucleated cells were present was estimated from reference gene primer amplification. Libraries were prepared by immunoSEQ multiplex PCR; TCRdb keeps only in-frame clonotypes and omits some of them. D and trimming were read from the DNA, whereas the V and J calls and clone size are those reported in that table. The repertoire holds around 130,000 clones, with around nine tenths as singletons. The source of the sample is a study of blood T cell repertoires in COVID-19. On the study more broadly: Researchers got acute and convalescent COVID-19 samples from the United States, Italy and Spain. Sample material is recorded as cDNA or gDNA derived from T cells, B-cell-depleted T cells, or PBMCs.

The chain carries TRBV18 and TRBJ2-5; D might be TRBD2 (6 bases). The origin of this receptor is a man aged 50-60 years with active or convalescent COVID-19. The sequenced sample consisted of peripheral blood. CDR3 DNA: TGTGCCAGCTCACCGTCAGGGACTGAGCAGACCAAGTACTTC. Amino acids: CASSPSGTEQTKYF.